This entry concerns a single T cell receptor beta chain. This specimen comes from a study of blood T cell repertoires in COVID-19. Trimming cost V 9 bases and J 7 bases; bases outside gene matches: 8. The CDR3 spans 15 residues. Germline lookup yields CDR1 LNHDA and CDR2 SQIVND (reference sequence). Profiling relied on immunoSEQ multiplex PCR, and the TCRdb table lists in-frame clones only, not all of them. The sample carries fewer than 200,000 clones, about four fifths recorded once. V and J are TRBV19 and TRBJ2-1; 14 nucleotides match TRBD2. Material: peripheral blood. This TCR was sampled from a woman between 40 and 50 years old with COVID-19, enrolled during active disease. In nucleotides, the CDR3 is TGTGCCAGCCGGGGGGGGACTAGCGGGAGTAATGAGCAGTTCTTC. Translated: CASRGGTSGSNEQFF.